Presented here are 5 T cell receptor beta chains from one specimen sequenced in a study of cytomegalovirus exposure and HLA in healthy donors (dated by TCRdb to 2016 to 2017). The library was built by means of the immunoSEQ multiplex PCR assay. A mixture of 60 forward primers for TCR Vbeta segments and 13 reverse primers for TCR Jbeta segments was used in the multiplex PCR. In TCRdb, the immuneACCESS table is reduced to in-frame sequences with V and J assigned. These tables do not hold every clone; where another copy was compared, an unresolved V gene accounts for under half, and the others remain unexplained. A total of about 150,000 clones appear in this sample, 55% to 80% of them only once. The top ten hold 6% to 8.5% of the sample. Sequenced material: PBMCs. The receptor source for this set is a woman in her sixties in good health and CMV-seropositive.

This clone turned up a few times. The chain is built from TRBV18 and TRBJ2-2; 13 bases map to TRBD2. Germline CDR1 reads KGHSH; CDR2 reads LQKENI. The CDR3 contains 17 residues. J gave up 3 bases and V 3 bases, and 4 bases lay outside the gene matches. The CDR3 sequence: CASSPRLAGGDTGELFF. The CDR3, as DNA: TGTGCCAGCTCACCCCGACTAGCGGGAGGTGACACCGGGGAGCTGTTTTTT.

V usage is TRBV23-1 and J usage is TRBJ1-1; no clear D gene. TRBV23-1 is classed as an ORF, of uncertain function. The CDR3 has 12 residues. Deletions cut 2 bases from V and 6 bases from J, with 7 bases between. CDR3 sequence reads: CASSQGGPEAFF. CDR3 sequence (DNA): TGCGCCAGCAGTCAAGGAGGGCCTGAAGCTTTCTTT.

V and J are TRBV2 and TRBJ1-2; 7 positions match TRBD1. Unmatched junction bases numbered 1, after V lost 4 bases and J lost 2 bases. Germline V lookup: CDR1 SNHLY, CDR2 FYNNEI. The CDR3 extends over 13 amino acids. The CDR3 loop reads CASSGDSNYGYTF. CDR3 DNA sequence: TGTGCCAGCAGTGGGGACAGCAACTATGGCTACACCTTC.

This chain connects TRBV13 to TRBJ2-5; D may be TRBD1 (5 bases). The CDR3 consists of 11 residues. Germline V gene data show CDR1 as PRHDT and CDR2 as FYEKMQ (reference sequence). V shed 4 bases and J shed 5 bases, with 5 bases lying between them. The CDR3 loop reads CASSYRETQYF. CDR3 DNA: TGTGCCAGCAGCTACAGGGAGACCCAGTACTTC. The full variable domain, completed using reference TRBV13 and TRBJ2-5, is AAGVIQSPRHLIKEKRETATLKCYPIPRHDTVYWYQQGPGQDPQFLISFYEKMQSDKGSIPDRFSAQQFSDYHSELNMSSLELGDSALYFCASSYRETQYFGPGTRLLVL.

The J gene is TRBJ2-3, the V gene TRBV9, with D possibly TRBD2 on 5 matching bases. Germline CDR1 and CDR2: SGDLS and YYNGEE. The CDR3 contains 15 residues. Trimming shortened V by 3 bases and J by 0 bases, and 11 bases separated the two germline ends. In DNA, the CDR3 is TGTGCCAGCAGCGGGAGCGGCATGAGCACAGATACGCAGTATTTT. Translating gives CASSGSGMSTDTQYF.